This TCR beta chain was found in a study of control samples from healthy donors and cancer patients. Clones were sequenced by immunoSEQ multiplex PCR, and TCRdb holds only the in-frame ones, with some missing. The sample holds 45,000 to 60,000 clones; 94% are singletons and the top ten take 3.5% to 4%. In its sample, this clone was seen once. The sequencing input was blood. The clonotype comes from a man aged 25-45 years in good health.

Here the CDR3 reads CASSRSGYEQFF. DNA of the CDR3: TGTGCCAGCAGCCGGTCGGGCTATGAGCAGTTCTTC. This chain uses TRBV3-1 (or the pseudogene TRBV3-2) with TRBJ2-1; D is uncertain. Trimming left V 4 bases short and J 8 bases short, with 9 bases between. This CDR3 is built from 12 residues. CDR1 LGHDT and CDR2 YNNKEL come from the germline V gene (reference sequence).